This T cell receptor beta chain emerged from a study of OX40 agonist ivuxolimab in advanced cancers. Study findings and constraints: Partial responders receiving 0.1-3.0 mg/kg showed among the lowest clonal expansion.

Assay: immunoSEQ multiplex PCR; the TCRdb copy retains only in-frame clones and omits some. The data show approximately 87,000 clones, around 91% seen once. Trimming shortened V by 3 bases and J by 1 base, and 18 bases separated the two germline ends. Germline-derived CDR1 and CDR2 are LGHNA and YNFKEQ. The CDR3 runs 17 residues. Baseline, cycle 4 day 1, and cycle 7 day 1 were the blood sampling points. A remark on this clone: Antigen: not known.

This sequence was found in an adult with an advanced solid tumor such as melanoma, head and neck, liver or kidney cancer. The V call is TRBV4-2, the J call TRBJ1-1, with a possible D match to TRBD1 (5 bases). Sample: CD4+ or CD8+ T cells sorted from blood, taken in a trial of the OX40 agonist ivuxolimab. This chain's CDR3 is CASSQGLPGRGNTEAFF. The CDR3 DNA reads as TGTGCCAGCAGCCAGGGGTTACCGGGGCGGGGGAACACTGAAGCTTTCTTT.